The rows below give T cell receptor beta chains drawn from one sample of a study of Ad26.COV2.S vaccination and SARS-CoV-2 variants. TCRdb's table, derived via immunoSEQ multiplex PCR, lists solely in-frame clones and lacks some. The sample holds about 390,000 clones, approximately 92% seen once. The material sequenced was peripheral blood, taken in a trial of Ad26.COV2.S vaccine versus placebo. The receptors were gathered from a person between 18 and 65 years old who received the Ad26.COV2.S COVID-19 vaccine or a placebo. Each CDR3 is given with its conserved first and last residue. The D gene is left open where the match is weak. Not every row has a clone size; where given, it reads once, few, many or a size class.

d_call	v_call	clone_size	j_call	cdr3_aa	cdr3_nt
.	TRBV4-1	.	TRBJ2-2	CASSQGQLGDTGELFF	TGCGCCAGCAGCCAAGGGCAACTCGGGGACACCGGGGAGCTGTTTTTT
.	TRBV7-9	.	TRBJ2-1	CASSLGSGPNKHNEQFF	TGTGCCAGCAGCTTGGGGTCGGGGCCCAATAAACACAATGAGCAGTTCTTC
.	TRBV4-3	.	TRBJ2-1	CASSHRTGHLSYNEQFF	TGCGCCAGCAGCCATAGAACTGGGCATCTCTCCTACAATGAGCAGTTCTTC
TRBD1	TRBV19	.	TRBJ1-1	CASSIGWQGAEAFF	TGTGCCAGTAGTATAGGGTGGCAGGGGGCTGAAGCTTTCTTT
.	TRBV7-9	.	TRBJ2-7	CASSLGYGRALEQYF	TGTGCCAGCAGCCTAGGGTATGGTCGGGCTCTCGAGCAGTACTTC
.	TRBV2	.	TRBJ1-6	CASTENSPLHF	TGTGCCAGCACCGAGAATTCACCCCTCCACTTT
.	TRBV11-2	.	TRBJ2-1	CASSLAGGLFYNEQFF	TGTGCCAGCAGCCTAGCAGGGGGGCTATTCTACAATGAGCAGTTCTTC
.	TRBV28	.	TRBJ1-6	CASSFPILGRNNSPLHF	TGTGCCAGCAGTTTTCCTATATTGGGCAGGAATAATTCACCCCTCCACTTT
TRBD2	TRBV5-1	.	TRBJ2-3	CASRWLAGGRNTDTQYF	TGCGCCAGCAGATGGCTAGCGGGGGGGCGAAACACAGATACGCAGTATTTT
.	TRBV6-2/TRBV6-3	.	TRBJ2-7	CASSYEASTYEQYF	TGTGCCAGCAGTTATGAGGCTTCTACCTACGAGCAGTACTTC
.	TRBV6-1	.	TRBJ2-3	CASSEFTDTQYF	TGTGCCAGCAGTGAATTCACAGATACGCAGTATTTT
.	TRBV7-2	.	TRBJ1-3	CASSAPAPSGNTIYF	TGTGCCAGCAGCGCGCCCGCCCCCTCTGGAAACACCATATATTTT
.	TRBV11-3	.	TRBJ1-1	CASRGDHDTEAFF	TGTGCCAGCAGGGGGGATCACGACACTGAAGCTTTCTTT
TRBD1	TRBV19	.	TRBJ2-3	CATRAGTVQDTQYF	TGTGCCACCCGAGCCGGGACAGTGCAAGATACGCAGTATTTT
TRBD1	TRBV12-3/TRBV12-4	.	TRBJ2-2	CASSYRGTGELFF	TGTGCCAGCAGTTACAGGGGCACCGGGGAGCTGTTTTTT
TRBD1	TRBV7-8	.	TRBJ2-3	CASKTGRWGTDTQYF	TGTGCCAGCAAGACAGGGCGCTGGGGCACAGATACGCAGTATTTT
.	TRBV6-5	once	TRBJ1-1	CASSYAVHTEAFF	TGTGCCAGCAGTTACGCAGTTCATACTGAAGCTTTCTTT
.	TRBV5-1	.	TRBJ2-2	CASSVRDFTGELFF	TGCGCCAGCAGCGTCCGGGATTTCACCGGGGAGCTGTTTTTT
.	TRBV30	.	TRBJ2-4	CAWSFGGGGNIQYF	TGTGCCTGGAGTTTTGGGGGCGGAGGAAACATTCAGTACTTC
TRBD1	TRBV30	once	TRBJ2-5	CAWSVDRAETQYF	TGTGCCTGGAGTGTAGACAGGGCCGAGACCCAGTACTTC
TRBD1	TRBV2	.	TRBJ1-5	CASSAGQESNQPQHF	TGTGCCAGCAGTGCGGGACAGGAAAGCAATCAGCCCCAGCATTTT
TRBD1	TRBV9	.	TRBJ1-4	CASSVGTATTNEKLFF	TGTGCCAGCAGCGTCGGGACAGCCACAACTAATGAAAAACTGTTTTTT
.	TRBV10-2	.	TRBJ2-7	CASSHNTYEQYF	TGCGCCAGCAGTCATAATACCTACGAGCAGTACTTC
TRBD1	TRBV7-2	.	TRBJ2-3	CASSSVPGQITDTQYF	TGTGCCAGCAGCTCAGTCCCGGGACAGATCACAGATACGCAGTATTTT
.	TRBV19	.	TRBJ1-6	CASSIPFSGGRGNSPLHF	TGTGCCAGTAGTATTCCCTTTTCGGGCGGCAGGGGTAATTCACCCCTCCACTTT
.	TRBV18	.	TRBJ2-3	CASSPRGTDPVGPDTQYF	TGTGCCAGCTCACCAAGGGGAACCGACCCGGTCGGGCCAGATACGCAGTATTTT
TRBD1	TRBV30	.	TRBJ1-1	CAWSGRRQGANTEAFF	TGTGCCTGGAGTGGAAGGAGACAGGGGGCAAACACTGAAGCTTTCTTT
TRBD1	TRBV6-2/TRBV6-3	.	TRBJ1-2	CASSFPGTGHYGYTF	TGTGCCAGCAGTTTTCCCGGGACAGGGCACTATGGCTACACCTTC
TRBD1	TRBV3-1/TRBV3-2	.	TRBJ2-5	CASSQDIGSGGPVETQYF	TGTGCCAGCAGCCAAGATATTGGGTCAGGGGGCCCCGTTGAGACCCAGTACTTC
TRBD1	TRBV10-2	.	TRBJ1-3	CASRRHRDRGLFLAGNTIYF	TGCGCCAGCAGACGACATAGGGACAGGGGGCTATTTTTGGCTGGAAACACCATATATTTT
.	TRBV10-3	.	TRBJ1-4	CAISGPPGTNEKLFF	TGTGCCATCAGTGGCCCCCCGGGGACTAATGAAAAACTGTTTTTT
.	TRBV2	.	TRBJ2-7	CATARGFTHEQYF	TGTGCCACCGCGCGTGGTTTCACCCACGAGCAGTACTTC
TRBD1	TRBV4-3	.	TRBJ1-4	CASSHPGQGLAEKLFF	TGCGCCAGCAGCCACCCGGGACAGGGGTTGGCTGAAAAACTGTTTTTT
.	TRBV9	.	TRBJ1-3	CASSVGAYRAGNTIYF	TGTGCCAGCAGCGTAGGAGCCTACAGGGCTGGAAACACCATATATTTT
.	TRBV29-1	once	TRBJ2-1	CSVGSGFYNEQFF	TGCAGCGTTGGTTCAGGGTTTTACAATGAGCAGTTCTTC
.	TRBV9	.	TRBJ2-7	CASSVTGTETYEQYF	TGTGCCAGCAGCGTAACCGGGACTGAGACCTACGAGCAGTACTTC
TRBD1	TRBV10-3	.	TRBJ1-2	CAISRTGDNYGYTF	TGTGCCATCAGTCGGACAGGGGATAACTATGGCTACACCTTC
TRBD1	TRBV5-6	.	TRBJ1-5	CASSLEGAGQPQHF	TGTGCCAGCAGCTTGGAGGGGGCCGGTCAGCCCCAGCATTTT
TRBD1	TRBV19	.	TRBJ2-4	CASSIGQGVFIQYF	TGTGCCAGTAGTATAGGACAGGGGGTGTTCATTCAGTACTTC
.	TRBV19	few	TRBJ1-5	CASTPYREYSNQPQHF	TGTGCCAGTACCCCATACCGGGAGTATAGCAATCAGCCCCAGCATTTT
.	TRBV5-1	.	TRBJ2-7	CASSLSLWGIDEQYF	TGCGCCAGCAGCTTGAGTTTGTGGGGAATCGACGAGCAGTACTTC